This T cell receptor beta chain was recorded in a study of tumor and adjacent non-tumor tissue in lung cancer. Study observations and caveats: Tumor repertoires had a smaller top 100 clone share than normal lung.

No cell sorting was done before RNA was extracted from the tissue. This non-tumor lung sample came from over 3 cm beyond the tumor edge. Three rounds of nested PCR, following a modified ARM-PCR protocol, produced the TCRbeta library. MiXCR, run by TCRdb on the multiplex PCR reads, gives a single entry per CDR3 protein. Here the sample spans tens of thousands of distinct CDR3 sequences, less than 70% being singletons. On this clonotype: The target antigen is unknown. The junction departs from the called germline gene at one end, perhaps through a read error.

This CDR3 has 16 amino acids. Material: distant non-tumor lung tissue. This TCR came from a woman between 65 and 79 years old with non-small cell lung cancer. J is TRBJ2-1 and V is TRBV12-3 or TRBV12-4, with TRBD2 matching over 7 bases. The CDR3: CASSLAVTSPNNEQLF. CDR3 nucleotides: TGTGCCAGCAGTTTAGCCGTGACTAGCCCAAACAATGAGCAGTTATTC.